One sample yielded the 27 T cell receptor beta chains listed below, sequenced in a study of blood T cell repertoires in COVID-19. The assay was immunoSEQ multiplex PCR, and TCRdb's table has in-frame clones only and misses some. The top ten clones hold 3.5% to 4.5% of a sample with around 230,000 clones, over 85% of them seen once. Sequencing was performed on PBMCs or T cells enriched from blood (not recorded which). The source of these receptors is a woman in her twenties or thirties with acute COVID-19.

V is TRBV11-2 and J is TRBJ2-7, with 9 bases lining up with TRBD1. J was trimmed by 4 bases and V by 5 bases; bases with no gene match: 12. Per the germline V gene, CDR1 is SGHAT and CDR2 is FQNNGV. The CDR3 is 16 residues long. CDR3 sequence (DNA): TGTGCCAGCAGCCTTTATACCGGGACAGGGTTATACGAGCAGTACTTC. Translation: CASSLYTGTGLYEQYF. Complete variable domain (other parts from reference TRBV11-2 and TRBJ2-7): EAGVAQSPRYKIIEKRQSVAFWCNPISGHATLYWYQQILGQGPKLLIQFQNNGVVDDSQLPKDRFSAERLKGVDSTLKIQPAKLEDSAVYLCASSLYTGTGLYEQYFGPGTRLTVT.

The rearrangement uses TRBV5-1 and TRBJ1-1; no reliable D call. V lost 5 bases and J 0 bases, leaving 8 bases between the germline ends. This CDR3 has 13 residues. From germline, CDR1 is SGHRS and CDR2 YFSETQ. CDR3 sequence: CASSQQMNTEAFF. Here the CDR3 DNA reads TGCGCCAGCAGTCAACAAATGAACACTGAAGCTTTCTTT.

In this sample, this clone turned up many times. DNA of the CDR3: TGTGCCAGCTCACCTGGACAGGGAAGAGGCAATGAGCAGTTCTTC. The encoded protein is CASSPGQGRGNEQFF. The chain joins TRBV18 to TRBJ2-1; TRBD1 agrees at 8 bases. The germline CDR1 and CDR2 sequences are KGHSH and LQKENI. The CDR3 consists of 15 residues. V gave up 3 bases and J gave up 6 bases; unmatched junction bases: 7.

This rearrangement joins TRBV6-2 or TRBV6-3 to TRBJ1-2; 8 nucleotides line up with TRBD1. Unmatched junction bases numbered 12, after V lost 1 base and J lost 2 bases. Per the germline V gene, CDR1 is MNHEY and CDR2 is SVGEGT. The CDR3 has 18 residues. The CDR3 DNA reads as TGTGCCAGCAGTTACTTCGCTCCCGGACAGGGTAGAAACTATGGCTACACCTTC. This translates into CASSYFAPGQGRNYGYTF.

V is TRBV6-5 and J is TRBJ1-5, with TRBD1 matching 9 bases. The V and J ends lost 5 bases and 7 bases, in that order; junction bases with no gene match: 9. The CDR3 is made up of 15 amino acids. From germline, CDR1 is MNHEY and CDR2 SVGAGI. DNA for the CDR3: TGTGCCAGCAGTCCACAGGGGGCGCTCGGGCAGCCCCAGCATTTT. Its protein product is CASSPQGALGQPQHF.

The J gene is TRBJ1-1, the V gene TRBV13; D is possibly TRBD1 (5 bases). Germline CDR1 PRHDT, CDR2 FYEKMQ (reference sequence). The length of the CDR3 is 15 residues. Deletions cut 3 bases from V and 4 bases from J, with 15 bases between. The CDR3 here is CASSFAGDLGTEAFF. CDR3 DNA: TGTGCCAGCAGCTTCGCGGGGGACCTCGGCACTGAAGCTTTCTTT.

This clone was seen a single time. J is TRBJ1-3 and V is TRBV18, with D tentatively TRBD1 (6 bases). This CDR3 is 16 amino acids long. Trimming removed 3 bases at V and 6 bases at J, with 18 bases between. Germline assignment: CDR1 KGHSH and CDR2 LQKENI. CDR3 loop: CASSPRTADSENTIYF. The CDR3 DNA sequence: TGTGCCAGCTCACCCAGGACAGCTGATTCCGAAAACACCATATATTTT.

The chain carries TRBV6-2 or TRBV6-3 and TRBJ2-6; weak D call: TRBD1 (6 bases). This CDR3 contains 16 residues. The germline gives CDR1 MNHEY, CDR2 SVGEGT. The V and J ends lost 4 bases and 2 bases respectively, with 12 bases between them. Here the CDR3 DNA reads TGTGCCAGCAGTTCTCGGACAGCCCCTGGGGCCAACGTCCTGACTTTC. Residues: CASSSRTAPGANVLTF.

The chain has TRBV11-2 and TRBJ2-7; 11 positions agree with TRBD2. Losses at the gene ends were 5 bases for V and 0 bases for J; bases not matched to a gene: 3. CDR1 and CDR2 (germline): SGHAT, FQNNGV. CDR3 length: 15 residues. CDR3: CASSILAGASYEQYF. DNA for the CDR3: TGTGCCAGCAGCATACTAGCGGGGGCCTCCTACGAGCAGTACTTC.

In its sample, this clone was seen once. The genes are TRBV5-1 and TRBJ1-4, with TRBD1 identical over 7 bases. Germline CDR1 is SGHRS and CDR2 is YFSETQ. The CDR3 spans 14 residues. After removal of 4 bases from V and 5 bases from J, the junction contained 5 bases not matched to a gene. CDR3 loop: CASSETGNNEKLFF. In DNA form, the CDR3 reads TGCGCCAGCAGCGAGACAGGGAACAATGAAAAACTGTTTTTT.

The chain uses TRBV7-3 and TRBJ2-5, with a tentative D call TRBD2 (7 bases). V lost 5 bases to trimming and J lost 2 bases, with 18 bases between them. The CDR3 spans 16 residues. Germline CDR1 reads SGHTA; CDR2 reads FQGTGA. The CDR3 loop is CASSPSGGLSQETQYF. The CDR3, as DNA: TGTGCCAGCAGCCCGTCGGGGGGCCTAAGTCAAGAGACCCAGTACTTC.

V usage is TRBV7-9 and J usage is TRBJ1-5; D not resolved. Trimming took 5 bases from V and 3 from J, leaving 14 bases between them. The CDR3 loop spans 15 amino acids. Per the germline V gene, CDR1 is SEHNR and CDR2 is FQNEAQ (reference sequence). The CDR3 DNA follows: TGTGCCAGCAGCCCGGGAATGAGGAACAATCAGCCCCAGCATTTT. Translating it yields CASSPGMRNNQPQHF.

Details on this clone: The same CDR3 is also encoded by other DNA sequences in this sample. The rearrangement joins TRBV9 to TRBJ1-2; D gene uncertain. V lost 2 bases and J lost 0, with 8 bases in between. Germline loops: CDR1 SGDLS, CDR2 YYNGEE. The CDR3 consists of 14 residues. CDR3 coding DNA: TGTGCCAGCAGCGTTGGAGGAGCTAACTATGGCTACACCTTC. Its translation is CASSVGGANYGYTF.

The V and J genes are TRBV18 and TRBJ1-1; D gene ambiguous. CDR1 is KGHSH and CDR2 is LQKENI in the germline V gene. V lost 0 bases, J lost 4 bases, and 9 bases lay in between. The CDR3 has 14 amino acids. DNA for the CDR3: TGTGCCAGCTCACCACCGCCATCGGGCACTGAAGCTTTCTTT. This sequence encodes CASSPPPSGTEAFF.

This chain joins TRBV4-3 and TRBJ1-5, with D perhaps matching TRBD1 (5 bases). Between the trimmed V and J ends, which lost 0 bases and 7 bases, there was a span of 13 bases. The germline V gene encodes CDR1 LGHNA and CDR2 YSLEER. This CDR3 has 15 residues. CDR3 sequence (DNA): TGCGCCAGCAGCCAAGATCGGTCAGGGCTGCAGCCCCAGCATTTT. It yields the protein CASSQDRSGLQPQHF.

The chain recombines TRBV2 with TRBJ2-7; 7 positions match TRBD1. V shed 5 bases and J 6 bases; nucleotides not matched to a gene: 13. Looked up from germline, CDR1 is SNHLY and CDR2 is FYNNEI. The CDR3 has 15 residues. CDR3 nucleotide sequence: TGTGCCAGCAGTCGCTTTACAGGGGATGGGAGCGAGCAGTACTTC. It encodes CASSRFTGDGSEQYF.

The V call is TRBV18, the J call TRBJ1-1; D perhaps matches TRBD1 (6 bases). This CDR3 has 14 residues. From germline, CDR1 is KGHSH and CDR2 LQKENI. V was clipped by 2 bases and J by 6 bases, with 13 bases between them. Here the CDR3 DNA reads TGTGCCAGCTCACCAAACAGGGCGGTGGCTGAAGCTTTCTTT. Translated: CASSPNRAVAEAFF.

The chain links TRBV9 to TRBJ1-6; D unclear. Trimming cost V 0 bases and J 5 bases, with 9 bases left between them. The germline V gene has CDR1 SGDLS and CDR2 YYNGEE. The CDR3 has 15 residues. CDR3 region: CASSVGGEDNSPLHF. The CDR3 DNA sequence: TGTGCCAGCAGCGTAGGGGGAGAGGATAATTCACCCCTCCACTTT.

J is TRBJ2-7 and V is TRBV10-3, with TRBD2 identical over 15 bases. Germline V gene lookup returns CDR1 ENHRY and CDR2 SYGVKD. The ends lost 10 bases at V and 7 bases at J; junction bases unmatched: 2. This CDR3 is built from 12 residues. The CDR3 nucleotides are TGTGCCAGCGGACTAGCGGGGGGGGAGCAGTACTTC. It specifies CASGLAGGEQYF.

The chain links TRBV3-1 (or the pseudogene TRBV3-2) to TRBJ1-5; the D gene is possibly TRBD1 (6 bases). Per the germline V gene, CDR1 is LGHDT and CDR2 is YNNKEL (reference sequence). The germline V and J ends were trimmed by 3 bases and 0 bases, with 15 bases remaining between them. The CDR3 contains 17 residues. CDR3 residues: CASSQDQQGYSNQPQHF. CDR3 bases: TGTGCCAGCAGCCAGGATCAACAGGGCTATAGCAATCAGCCCCAGCATTTT.

The rearrangement joins TRBV9 to TRBJ2-3; D possibly corresponds to TRBD1 (6 bases). This CDR3 spans 16 amino acids. The germline V gene has CDR1 SGDLS and CDR2 YYNGEE. Trimming shortened V by 0 bases and J by 1 base, and 12 bases separated the two germline ends. The CDR3 DNA reads TGTGCCAGCAGCGTAGCTTCCCAGGGGCGCACAGATACGCAGTATTTT. It translates to CASSVASQGRTDTQYF.

The chain recombines TRBV4-3 with TRBJ1-1; D is undetermined. The CDR3 runs 15 residues. Germline assignment: CDR1 LGHNA and CDR2 YSLEER. The germline V and J ends were trimmed by 4 bases and 4 bases, with 16 bases remaining between them. CDR3 region: CASSPATYRGTEAFF. The CDR3 DNA is TGCGCCAGCAGCCCAGCAACATATCGGGGCACTGAAGCTTTCTTT.

This sequence joins TRBV5-1 and TRBJ1-1, with D maybe TRBD1 (6 bases). Germline loops: CDR1 SGHRS, CDR2 YFSETQ. The CDR3 extends over 15 amino acids. Trimming shortened V by 0 bases and J by 0 bases, and 9 bases separated the two germline ends. As DNA, the CDR3 is TGCGCCAGCAGCTTGGTGACAGGTTTGAACACTGAAGCTTTCTTT. Translated: CASSLVTGLNTEAFF. Combining the CDR3 with reference TRBV5-1 and TRBJ1-1 gives the whole variable domain KAGVTQTPRYLIKTRGQQVTLSCSPISGHRSVSWYQQTPGQGLQFLFEYFSETQRNKGNFPGRFSGRQFSNSRSEMNVSTLELGDSALYLCASSLVTGLNTEAFFGQGTRLTVV.

The J gene is TRBJ2-1, the V gene TRBV5-1; possible D gene TRBD1, 6 bases. The CDR3 runs 15 residues. CDR1 and CDR2 (germline): SGHRS, YFSETQ. The V end lost 3 bases, the J end lost 4 bases, and 14 bases lay between the germline ends. The CDR3 is CASSYDRRPYNEQFF. In nucleotides, the CDR3 is TGCGCCAGCAGCTACGACAGGAGGCCTTACAATGAGCAGTTCTTC.

In its sample, this clone was seen once. CDR3 bases: TGTGCCAGCAGCGAGGGGGCAGGGTGGGACAATGGCTACACCTTC. It is translated as CASSEGAGWDNGYTF. The gene calls are TRBV9 and TRBJ1-2, with TRBD1 identical over 7 bases. Germline V lookup: CDR1 SGDLS, CDR2 YYNGEE. V was clipped by 3 bases and J by 6 bases; unmatched bases: 11. This CDR3 spans 15 amino acids. Together with reference TRBV9 and TRBJ1-2, the CDR3 gives the full variable domain: DSGVTQTPKHLITATGQRVTLRCSPRSGDLSVYWYQQSLDQGLQFLIQYYNGEERAKGNILERFSAQQFPDLHSELNLSSLELGDSALYFCASSEGAGWDNGYTFGSGTRLTVV.

In the case of this clone: Mismatch with germline at one junction end may stem from a read error. This chain connects TRBV6-5 to TRBJ2-7; 8 bases map to TRBD1. Germline V gene sequence: CDR1 MNHEY, CDR2 SVGAGI. CDR3 size: 15 residues. In nucleotides, the CDR3 is TGTGCCAGCAGTGACTCCGGGACAGGTTCCTACGAGCAGTACTTC. The encoded protein is CASSDSGTGSYEQYF.

The chain employs TRBV18 and TRBJ1-5; D uncertain. The CDR3 is made up of 13 amino acids. Germline CDR1 and CDR2: KGHSH and LQKENI. V gave up 3 bases and J gave up 5 bases, with 8 bases separating them. The CDR3 bases are TGTGCCAGCTCACCCACCGGGGATCAGCCCCAGCATTTT. This gives the protein CASSPTGDQPQHF.